A selection of T cell receptor beta chains follows, all from one sample in a study of T cells in localized non-small cell lung cancer. The protocol was immunoSEQ multiplex PCR, while the TCRdb copy is restricted to in-frame clones and leaves out a portion. The table has roughly 48,000 clones, around 81% seen once; the top ten hold roughly 4.5%. The specimen was PBMCs, collected before any cancer treatment. These receptors all stem from a woman aged 35 to 70 with stage II lung adenocarcinoma. Each CDR3 is given with its conserved first and last residue. The D gene is left open where the match is weak. A clone size is listed for some rows: how often the clone was seen (once, few, many), or a class if it is expanded.

clone size: NA; J gene: TRBJ1-6; V gene: TRBV5-1; D gene: NA; CDR3 protein: CASTSRPDRNSPLHF; CDR3 DNA: TGCGCCAGCACTTCTAGACCGGACCGTAATTCACCCCTCCACTTT
clone size: NA; J gene: TRBJ2-3; V gene: TRBV19; D gene: TRBD2; CDR3 protein: CASSRSGVNTDTQYF; CDR3 DNA: TGTGCCAGTAGTAGAAGCGGGGTTAACACAGATACGCAGTATTTT
clone size: NA; J gene: TRBJ2-2; V gene: TRBV7-3; D gene: NA; CDR3 protein: CASRTSRGTGELFF; CDR3 DNA: TGTGCCAGCCGGACTTCTCGGGGAACCGGGGAGCTGTTTTTT
clone size: NA; J gene: TRBJ2-5; V gene: TRBV11-2; D gene: NA; CDR3 protein: CASRKATGGETQYF; CDR3 DNA: TGTGCCAGCAGAAAAGCGACGGGTGGGGAGACCCAGTACTTC
clone size: NA; J gene: TRBJ1-6; V gene: TRBV19; D gene: NA; CDR3 protein: CASSSGMGNSPLHF; CDR3 DNA: TGTGCCAGTAGTAGCGGTATGGGGAATTCACCCCTCCACTTT
clone size: once; J gene: TRBJ1-1; V gene: TRBV5-1; D gene: NA; CDR3 protein: CASSSPAGGAFF; CDR3 DNA: TGCGCCAGCAGCTCCCCGGCGGGGGGTGCTTTCTTT
clone size: NA; J gene: TRBJ1-1; V gene: TRBV30; D gene: NA; CDR3 protein: CAWRYGLNTEAFF; CDR3 DNA: TGTGCCTGGAGGTACGGCTTGAACACTGAAGCTTTCTTT
clone size: NA; J gene: TRBJ2-1; V gene: TRBV5-8; D gene: NA; CDR3 protein: CASTVDRLNEQFF; CDR3 DNA: TGTGCCAGCACCGTGGACAGATTAAATGAGCAGTTCTTC
clone size: NA; J gene: TRBJ2-5; V gene: TRBV5-4; D gene: NA; CDR3 protein: CASSPTGDETQYF; CDR3 DNA: TGTGCCAGCAGCCCGACGGGGGACGAGACCCAGTACTTC
clone size: NA; J gene: TRBJ1-6; V gene: TRBV30; D gene: NA; CDR3 protein: CAGLAEASANSPLHF; CDR3 DNA: TGTGCCGGGCTTGCGGAGGCGTCGGCGAATTCACCCCTCCACTTT
clone size: NA; J gene: TRBJ2-2; V gene: TRBV27; D gene: NA; CDR3 protein: CASSLYLGDIYGELFF; CDR3 DNA: TGTGCCAGCAGTTTATATCTGGGGGACATATACGGGGAGCTGTTTTTT
clone size: NA; J gene: TRBJ1-1; V gene: TRBV10-3; D gene: NA; CDR3 protein: CAISESVSPGTEAFF; CDR3 DNA: TGTGCCATCAGTGAGTCTGTTTCACCCGGCACTGAAGCTTTCTTT
clone size: NA; J gene: TRBJ1-1; V gene: TRBV7-9; D gene: NA; CDR3 protein: CASSSQQSTNTEAFF; CDR3 DNA: TGTGCCAGCAGCTCCCAACAGAGCACCAACACTGAAGCTTTCTTT
clone size: NA; J gene: TRBJ2-5; V gene: TRBV5-6; D gene: NA; CDR3 protein: CASSFTQGIQETQYF; CDR3 DNA: TGTGCCAGCAGCTTTACGCAGGGGATCCAAGAGACCCAGTACTTC
clone size: NA; J gene: TRBJ1-1; V gene: TRBV13; D gene: NA; CDR3 protein: CASSLVQGMTEAFF; CDR3 DNA: TGTGCCAGCAGCTTAGTACAGGGTATGACTGAAGCTTTCTTT
clone size: NA; J gene: TRBJ1-1; V gene: TRBV5-1; D gene: NA; CDR3 protein: CASSFGRAAMMGTEAFF; CDR3 DNA: TGCGCCAGCAGCTTTGGCAGGGCCGCTATGATGGGCACTGAAGCTTTCTTT
clone size: NA; J gene: TRBJ2-5; V gene: TRBV7-9; D gene: TRBD1; CDR3 protein: CASSLRGTGGASETQYF; CDR3 DNA: TGTGCCAGCAGCTTAAGAGGGACAGGGGGCGCGTCAGAGACCCAGTACTTC
clone size: NA; J gene: TRBJ1-4; V gene: TRBV28; D gene: NA; CDR3 protein: CASSLGWGEEKLFF; CDR3 DNA: TGTGCCAGCAGTTTAGGCTGGGGAGAGGAAAAACTGTTTTTT
clone size: once; J gene: TRBJ2-3; V gene: TRBV5-4; D gene: NA; CDR3 protein: CASSPLNSASWAPDTQYF; CDR3 DNA: TGTGCCAGCAGCCCTCTCAACTCTGCTAGCTGGGCCCCAGATACGCAGTATTTT
clone size: NA; J gene: TRBJ2-3; V gene: TRBV5-1; D gene: NA; CDR3 protein: CASSSGGSASTDTQYF; CDR3 DNA: TGCGCCAGCAGCTCCGGGGGCAGCGCAAGCACAGATACGCAGTATTTT
clone size: NA; J gene: TRBJ1-4; V gene: TRBV6-1; D gene: NA; CDR3 protein: CASSRQRDEKLFF; CDR3 DNA: TGTGCCAGCAGTCGGCAGAGGGATGAAAAACTGTTTTTT
clone size: NA; J gene: TRBJ2-2; V gene: TRBV6-1; D gene: NA; CDR3 protein: CASSPGYTGELFF; CDR3 DNA: TGTGCCAGCAGCCCAGGGTACACCGGGGAGCTGTTTTTT
clone size: NA; J gene: TRBJ2-1; V gene: TRBV5-1; D gene: NA; CDR3 protein: CASSLGLGSYDEQFF; CDR3 DNA: TGCGCCAGCAGCTTGGGACTAGGCTCCTACGATGAGCAGTTCTTC
clone size: NA; J gene: TRBJ2-1; V gene: TRBV18; D gene: NA; CDR3 protein: CASSHPGANNEQFF; CDR3 DNA: TGTGCCAGCTCACACCCCGGGGCTAACAATGAGCAGTTCTTC
clone size: NA; J gene: TRBJ2-5; V gene: TRBV7-3; D gene: TRBD2; CDR3 protein: CASSFGGGQETQYF; CDR3 DNA: TGTGCCAGCAGCTTTGGGGGAGGGCAAGAGACCCAGTACTTC
clone size: NA; J gene: TRBJ2-5; V gene: TRBV30; D gene: TRBD1; CDR3 protein: CAWSEGQGAHQETQYF; CDR3 DNA: TGTGCCTGGAGTGAAGGACAGGGGGCACACCAAGAGACCCAGTACTTC
clone size: NA; J gene: TRBJ2-7; V gene: TRBV5-1; D gene: TRBD1; CDR3 protein: CASSSSGQGSYEQYF; CDR3 DNA: TGCGCCAGCAGTTCCTCGGGACAGGGCTCCTACGAGCAGTACTTC
clone size: NA; J gene: TRBJ2-7; V gene: TRBV27; D gene: TRBD1; CDR3 protein: CASRTGVVNYEQYF; CDR3 DNA: TGTGCCAGCCGGACAGGGGTGGTGAACTACGAGCAGTACTTC
clone size: NA; J gene: TRBJ2-3; V gene: TRBV9; D gene: NA; CDR3 protein: CASSDRTGEVDTQYF; CDR3 DNA: TGTGCCAGCAGCGACAGGACCGGCGAAGTAGATACGCAGTATTTT
clone size: NA; J gene: TRBJ1-5; V gene: TRBV5-1; D gene: NA; CDR3 protein: CASSRAGDSNQPQHF; CDR3 DNA: TGCGCCAGCAGCCGAGCAGGGGATAGCAATCAGCCCCAGCATTTT
clone size: few; J gene: TRBJ2-1; V gene: TRBV7-3; D gene: TRBD2; CDR3 protein: CASSQLAGDYNEQFF; CDR3 DNA: TGTGCCAGCAGCCAACTAGCGGGGGACTACAATGAGCAGTTCTTC
clone size: NA; J gene: TRBJ1-5; V gene: TRBV5-6; D gene: NA; CDR3 protein: CASSLNHQPQHF; CDR3 DNA: TGTGCCAGCAGCTTGAACCATCAGCCCCAGCATTTT
clone size: medium-sized; J gene: TRBJ1-1; V gene: TRBV10-3; D gene: NA; CDR3 protein: CATAQGKNTEAFF; CDR3 DNA: TGTGCCACCGCTCAGGGGAAGAACACTGAAGCTTTCTTT
clone size: NA; J gene: TRBJ1-5; V gene: TRBV30; D gene: NA; CDR3 protein: CAWTEGPSQPQHF; CDR3 DNA: TGTGCCTGGACTGAGGGACCAAGTCAGCCCCAGCATTTT
clone size: NA; J gene: TRBJ2-7; V gene: TRBV2; D gene: TRBD1; CDR3 protein: CASSGTGGTYEQYF; CDR3 DNA: TGTGCCAGCAGTGGGACAGGGGGTACTTACGAGCAGTACTTC
clone size: NA; J gene: TRBJ2-2; V gene: TRBV5-4; D gene: TRBD1; CDR3 protein: CASNPTGVGGELFF; CDR3 DNA: TGTGCCAGCAACCCGACAGGGGTTGGCGGGGAGCTGTTTTTT
clone size: NA; J gene: TRBJ2-3; V gene: TRBV18; D gene: TRBD2; CDR3 protein: CASSPRKVAGSGDTQYF; CDR3 DNA: TGTGCCAGCTCACCACGGAAGGTAGCGGGGTCAGGGGATACGCAGTATTTT
clone size: few; J gene: TRBJ2-3; V gene: TRBV19; D gene: NA; CDR3 protein: CASSTYLAGASTDTQYF; CDR3 DNA: TGTGCCAGTAGTACCTACCTCGCGGGGGCAAGCACAGATACGCAGTATTTT
clone size: once; J gene: TRBJ1-2; V gene: TRBV6-6; D gene: NA; CDR3 protein: CASIQAPYGYTF; CDR3 DNA: TGTGCCAGCATACAGGCCCCTTATGGCTACACCTTC
clone size: NA; J gene: TRBJ1-1; V gene: TRBV5-8; D gene: NA; CDR3 protein: CASTSAQDGTEAFF; CDR3 DNA: TGTGCCAGCACCTCCGCGCAGGATGGGACTGAAGCTTTCTTT
clone size: NA; J gene: TRBJ1-5; V gene: TRBV5-3; D gene: NA; CDR3 protein: CARSLTPTVSNQPQHF; CDR3 DNA: TGTGCCAGAAGCTTGACTCCGACAGTTTCTAATCAGCCCCAGCATTTT
clone size: NA; J gene: TRBJ2-7; V gene: TRBV2; D gene: NA; CDR3 protein: CASSASLYEQYF; CDR3 DNA: TGTGCCAGCAGTGCCAGCCTCTACGAGCAGTACTTC